Reported below is one T cell receptor beta chain. This clonotype was found many times. This receptor's antigen is unknown. Base qualities were left out, and no much larger clone turns up one base away. Receptors were amplified or captured by PCR. The sequencer listed for this sample is Illumina HiSeq 2500. To normalize quantification of the TCRbeta repertoire, the TCR libraries were built with molecular barcoding that relied on unique molecular identifiers. The public reads were quality trimmed at Q25 with fastp and then assembled into clones with MiXCR by TCRdb, keeping productive beta chains. Each CDR3 protein gets just one entry, which takes the most common genes and DNA from the rows behind it. The sample includes tens of thousands of distinct CDR3 sequences, with 7% to 8% observed a single time. Approximately 2.4% of the sample comes from the top ten. The source of the sample is a study of T-cell reconstitution after alpha-beta-depleted transplantation in children (TCRdb year 2016). At the level of the whole study: Using TCR repertoire profiling, the study followed T-cell immune reconstitution in a quantitative way in children after TCRalphabeta/CD19-depleted allogeneic hematopoietic cell transplantation.

The CDR3 runs 15 amino acids, cysteine and phenylalanine included. The read is trimmed to its CDR3 DNA, 45 bases read in frame from base 1. The germline V gene (reference sequence) supplies CDR1 SEHNR and CDR2 FQNEAQ. V is clipped by 5 bases and J by 5 bases, and the sequence between their germline boundaries is 18 bases long. This receptor was identified in a human donor who donated a stem cell graft to a child with acute lymphoblastic leukemia. The rearranged segments are TRBV7-9 and TRBJ1-1; the D gene lacks a confident call. The sequences come from PBMCs from the stem cell graft donor, collected from the stem cell graft. The CDR3 has the sequence CASSVEIGRVTEAFF. The DNA sequence reads TGTGCCAGCAGCGTGGAGATAGGGCGAGTTACTGAAGCTTTCTTT.